The clone carrying this T cell receptor beta chain was detected a few times. Its antigen is still unknown. The sample originates from a study of cytomegalovirus exposure and HLA in healthy donors. In the study overall: Counted in an early data release were roughly 81 million unique TCRs from HLA-typed donors.

Vbeta (60) and Jbeta (13) primers were used in the PCR. As originally analysed: Later, roughly 77 million unique TCR beta chains were counted in an analysis, and some 11 million of them were shared. Assay: immunoSEQ multiplex PCR; the TCRdb copy retains only in-frame clones and omits some. V, J and clone size are those of that table, while D and trimming were read from the DNA. Altogether 150,000 to 200,000 clones are present, approximately 79% being singletons, with the ten largest covering around 0.97%. Germline V gives CDR1 KGHSH, CDR2 LQKENI. V gave up 0 bases and J gave up 3 bases; unmatched junction bases: 1. The CDR3 runs 15 residues. The study, taken as a whole, reports: Serostatus for CMV was the only available immune exposure information. Under in vitro conditions, a few CMV-associated chains were confirmed as specific for CMV antigens.

Specimen: PBMCs. The V call is TRBV18, the J call TRBJ2-2, with TRBD1 identical over 7 bases. The sequence was collected from a woman aged 45-65 years in good health and CMV-seropositive. The CDR3 region is CASSPPGQHTGELFF. CDR3 DNA: TGTGCCAGCTCACCACCGGGACAGCACACCGGGGAGCTGTTTTTT.